This T cell receptor beta chain was profiled in a study of cytotoxic CD8 clonotypes in ibrutinib-treated CLL. As for the study in general: It was after a median about 12 months of treatment, range 6 to 36, that response samples were taken.

Study-wide results and caveats: Contraction or stability on treatment was seen for public clonotypes, which were uncommon. Baseline-level clonality went beyond age-matched healthy donors and moved in step with circulating CD8+ T-cell counts.

V was pared by 4 bases and J by 4 bases, with 13 bases between. Germline CDR1 is LNHDA and CDR2 is SQIVND (reference sequence). The CDR3 loop spans 14 amino acids. Sequenced by immunoSEQ multiplex PCR; TCRdb stores in-frame clones only, minus some. The sample has around 150,000 clones, about 88% seen once. Of note for this clone: Its antigen is not known.

The starting material was PBMCs, obtained at disease progression, from a patient treated with ibrutinib. This receptor was taken from a human donor with chronic lymphocytic leukemia. This sequence joins TRBV19 and TRBJ1-1; D remains ambiguous. The CDR3 bases are TGTGCCAGTAGTAATGACAACTTCCCCACTGAAGCTTTCTTT. Protein sequence: CASSNDNFPTEAFF.